This TCR beta chain was sequenced for a study of cytomegalovirus exposure and HLA in healthy donors. With 60 Vbeta and 13 Jbeta primers, the PCR was carried out. Produced via immunoSEQ multiplex PCR; TCRdb's table is partial and in-frame only. The table lists 100,000 to 150,000 clones, around 80% of them singletons, with less than 2% in the top ten. Germline loops: CDR1 SGHRS, CDR2 YFSETQ. V gave up 4 bases and J gave up 3 bases; unmatched junction bases: 7. The CDR3 totals 16 residues. This chain joins TRBV5-1 and TRBJ2-5, with TRBD2 identical over 12 bases. The TCR was taken from a woman aged 40-49 years in good health and CMV-seronegative. The sample taken for sequencing was PBMCs. The CDR3 spells CASSKRTSGEKETQYF. In nucleotides, the CDR3 is TGCGCCAGCAGCAAAAGGACTAGCGGGGAAAAAGAGACCCAGTACTTC.